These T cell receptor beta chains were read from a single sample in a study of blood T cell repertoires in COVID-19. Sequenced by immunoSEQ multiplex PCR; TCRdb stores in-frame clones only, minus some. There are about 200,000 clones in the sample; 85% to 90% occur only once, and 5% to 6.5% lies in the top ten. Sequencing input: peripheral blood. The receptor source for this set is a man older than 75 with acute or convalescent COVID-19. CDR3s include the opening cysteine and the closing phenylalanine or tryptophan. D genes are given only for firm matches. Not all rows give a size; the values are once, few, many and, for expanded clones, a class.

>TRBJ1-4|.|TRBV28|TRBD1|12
CASSLRTGPWLF
TGTGCCAGCAGTTTGAGGACAGGGCCCTGGCTTTTT
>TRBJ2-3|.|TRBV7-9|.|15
CASSFLGRGTDTQYF
TGTGCCAGCAGCTTTTTAGGCCGAGGGACAGATACGCAGTATTTT
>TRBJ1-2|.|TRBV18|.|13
CASSPPANYGYTF
TGTGCCAGCTCACCACCAGCCAACTATGGCTACACCTTC
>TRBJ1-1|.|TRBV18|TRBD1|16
CASSGQGGKVNTEAFF
TGTGCCAGCTCGGGACAGGGTGGGAAGGTGAACACTGAAGCTTTCTTT
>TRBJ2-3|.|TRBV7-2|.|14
CASSLAWASDTQYF
TGTGCCAGCAGCTTAGCTTGGGCGTCAGATACGCAGTATTTT
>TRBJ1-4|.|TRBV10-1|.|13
CASSKQGFEKLFF
TGCGCCAGCAGCAAGCAGGGGTTTGAAAAACTGTTTTTT
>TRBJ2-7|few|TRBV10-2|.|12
CASTRGLNEQYF
TGCGCCAGCACCCGAGGACTGAACGAGCAGTACTTC
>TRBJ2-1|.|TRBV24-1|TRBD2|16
CATSDLVTSGRNEQFF
TGTGCCACCAGTGATTTAGTGACTAGCGGGAGGAATGAGCAGTTCTTC
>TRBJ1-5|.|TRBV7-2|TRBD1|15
CASSLAGGQHQPQHF
TGTGCCAGCAGCTTAGCGGGGGGACAGCATCAGCCCCAGCATTTT
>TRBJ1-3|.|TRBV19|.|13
CASSMFGGNTIYF
TGTGCCAGTAGTATGTTCGGGGGAAACACCATATATTTT
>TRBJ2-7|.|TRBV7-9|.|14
CASSPPAGNGEQYF
TGTGCCAGCAGCCCACCCGCGGGAAATGGCGAGCAGTACTTC
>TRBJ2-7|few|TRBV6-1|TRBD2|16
CASSAGTSGTSYEQYF
TGTGCCAGCAGTGCCGGGACTAGCGGGACATCCTACGAGCAGTACTTC
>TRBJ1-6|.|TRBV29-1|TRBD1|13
CSVAGDRDSPLHF
TGCAGCGTTGCCGGGGACAGAGATTCACCCCTCCACTTT
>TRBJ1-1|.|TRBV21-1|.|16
CASSKLGGRAPAEAFF
TGTGCCAGCAGCAAATTGGGGGGTAGGGCCCCCGCTGAAGCTTTCTTT
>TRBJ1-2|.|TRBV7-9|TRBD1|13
CASSTRDSYGYTF
TGTGCCAGCAGCACCCGGGACAGCTATGGCTACACCTTC
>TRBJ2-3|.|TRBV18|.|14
CASSPRSGSDTQYF
TGTGCCAGCTCACCAAGGTCGGGGTCAGATACGCAGTATTTT
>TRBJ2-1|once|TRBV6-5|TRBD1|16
CASSSHPGQGANEQFF
TGTGCCAGCAGTTCACATCCGGGACAGGGTGCCAATGAGCAGTTCTTC
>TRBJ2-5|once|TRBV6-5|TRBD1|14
CASRPRGYQETQYF
TGTGCCAGCAGACCCAGGGGGTACCAAGAGACCCAGTACTTC
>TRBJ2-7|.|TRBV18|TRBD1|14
CASSPKTGIYEQYF
TGTGCCAGCTCACCAAAGACAGGGATCTACGAGCAGTACTTC
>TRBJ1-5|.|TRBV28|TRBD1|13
CASSNRGRQPQHF
TGTGCCAGCAGTAACAGGGGGCGGCAGCCCCAGCATTTT
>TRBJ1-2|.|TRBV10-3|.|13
CAITPSESVGYTF
TGTGCCATCACACCGAGTGAGAGCGTGGGCTACACCTTC
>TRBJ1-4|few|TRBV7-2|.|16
CASSLDPRVRGEKLFF
TGTGCCAGCAGCTTAGATCCCCGCGTGAGGGGGGAAAAACTGTTTTTT
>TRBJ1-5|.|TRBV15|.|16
CATSRELPGANQPQHF
TGTGCCACCAGCAGAGAATTGCCAGGGGCCAATCAGCCCCAGCATTTT
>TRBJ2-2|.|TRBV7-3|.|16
CASSSLTTINTGELFF
TGTGCCAGCAGCTCCCTGACTACGATAAACACCGGGGAGCTGTTTTTT
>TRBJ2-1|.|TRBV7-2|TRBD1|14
CASSLTGGGNEQFF
TGTGCCAGCAGCTTGACAGGGGGGGGCAATGAGCAGTTCTTC
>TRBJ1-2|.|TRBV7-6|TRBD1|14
CASSLGTGGGGYTF
TGTGCCAGCAGCTTAGGGACAGGGGGAGGCGGCTACACCTTC
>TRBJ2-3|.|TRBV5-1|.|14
CASMAGTSTDTQYF
TGCGCCAGCATGGCCGGGACTAGCACAGATACGCAGTATTTT
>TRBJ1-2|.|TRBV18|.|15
CASSRSLTETNGYTF
TGTGCCAGCTCACGCTCCTTAACAGAGACTAATGGCTACACCTTC
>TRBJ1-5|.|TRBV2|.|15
CASSEGQGLNQPQHF
TGTGCCAGCAGTGAAGGCCAGGGCCTAAATCAGCCCCAGCATTTT
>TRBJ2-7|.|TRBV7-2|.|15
CASSLASSSSYEQYF
TGTGCCAGCAGCTTAGCCTCATCCAGCTCCTACGAGCAGTACTTC
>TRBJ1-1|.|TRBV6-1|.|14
CASSEVTGRTGAFF
TGTGCCAGCAGTGAAGTCACAGGGCGAACGGGAGCTTTCTTT
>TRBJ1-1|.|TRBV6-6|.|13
CASSYAGITEAFF
TGTGCCAGCAGTTATGCAGGGATCACTGAAGCTTTCTTT
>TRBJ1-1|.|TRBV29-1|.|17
CSVEDLSRLSSGTEAFF
TGCAGCGTTGAAGACTTGTCAAGGCTATCCAGCGGAACTGAAGCTTTCTTT
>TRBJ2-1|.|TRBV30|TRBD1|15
CAWSAGQGVYNEQFF
TGTGCCTGGAGTGCAGGACAGGGAGTCTACAATGAGCAGTTCTTC
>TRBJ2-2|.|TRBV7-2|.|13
CASSPWGPGELFF
TGTGCCAGCAGCCCCTGGGGGCCCGGGGAGCTGTTTTTT
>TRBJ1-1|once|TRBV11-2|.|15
CASSLTGRANTEAFF
TGTGCCAGCAGCTTGACGGGCAGGGCTAACACTGAAGCTTTCTTT
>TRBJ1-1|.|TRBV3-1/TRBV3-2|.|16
CASSPASGRKNTEAFF
TGTGCCAGCAGCCCCGCCTCAGGGAGGAAGAACACTGAAGCTTTCTTT
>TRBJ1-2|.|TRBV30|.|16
CAWSVLVDRELRGYTF
TGTGCCTGGAGTGTACTCGTTGACCGGGAATTGAGGGGCTACACCTTC
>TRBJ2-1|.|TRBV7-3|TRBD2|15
CASSLQGSGGNEQFF
TGTGCCAGCAGCCTGCAAGGGTCCGGGGGGAATGAGCAGTTCTTC
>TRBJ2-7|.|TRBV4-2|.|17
CASSPGTLGEGKNEQYF
TGTGCCAGCAGCCCCGGAACCTTAGGAGAGGGAAAGAACGAGCAGTACTTC
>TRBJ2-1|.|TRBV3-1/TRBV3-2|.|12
CASSQIESGQFF
TGTGCCAGCAGCCAAATCGAGTCAGGGCAATTCTTC
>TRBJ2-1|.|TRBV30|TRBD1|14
CAWGGQGSVNEQFF
TGTGCCTGGGGGGGACAGGGGAGTGTAAATGAGCAGTTCTTC
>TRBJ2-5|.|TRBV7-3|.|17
CASSLGRGRPELETQYF
TGTGCCAGCAGCTTAGGGCGTGGCAGGCCAGAGTTAGAGACCCAGTACTTC
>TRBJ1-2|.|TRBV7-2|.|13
CASSLQLNYGYTF
TGTGCCAGCAGCTTGCAACTGAACTATGGCTACACCTTC
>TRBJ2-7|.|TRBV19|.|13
CASKGTPSDEQYF
TGTGCCAGTAAAGGGACACCCTCCGACGAGCAGTACTTC
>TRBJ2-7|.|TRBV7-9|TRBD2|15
CASRGWTSSSYEQYF
TGTGCCAGCAGGGGATGGACTAGCAGTTCCTACGAGCAGTACTTC
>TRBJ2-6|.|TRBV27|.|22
CASSLRPRVARGSFSGANVLTF
TGTGCCAGCAGTTTAAGACCTCGGGTGGCCCGCGGGTCTTTCTCTGGGGCCAACGTCCTGACTTTC
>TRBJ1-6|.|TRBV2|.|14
CASRQGTSNSPLHF
TGTGCCAGCAGGCAAGGGACTTCGAATTCACCCCTCCACTTT
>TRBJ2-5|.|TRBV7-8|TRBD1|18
CASSQFRDRGPGWETQYF
TGTGCCAGCAGCCAGTTCCGGGACAGGGGGCCAGGGTGGGAGACCCAGTACTTC
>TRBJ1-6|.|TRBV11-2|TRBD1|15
CASSLDRTGGTPLHF
TGTGCCAGCAGCTTAGATCGGACAGGGGGAACACCCCTCCACTTT
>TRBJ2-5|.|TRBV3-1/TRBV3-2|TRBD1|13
CASRNRGQETQYF
TGTGCCAGCAGGAACAGGGGGCAAGAGACCCAGTACTTC
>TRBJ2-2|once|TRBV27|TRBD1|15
CASSPGTVGTGELFF
TGTGCCAGCAGTCCTGGGACAGTGGGGACCGGGGAGCTGTTTTTT
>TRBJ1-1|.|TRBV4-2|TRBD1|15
CASSQGRRDRPEAFF
TGTGCCAGCAGCCAAGGTCGTCGGGACAGACCTGAAGCTTTCTTT